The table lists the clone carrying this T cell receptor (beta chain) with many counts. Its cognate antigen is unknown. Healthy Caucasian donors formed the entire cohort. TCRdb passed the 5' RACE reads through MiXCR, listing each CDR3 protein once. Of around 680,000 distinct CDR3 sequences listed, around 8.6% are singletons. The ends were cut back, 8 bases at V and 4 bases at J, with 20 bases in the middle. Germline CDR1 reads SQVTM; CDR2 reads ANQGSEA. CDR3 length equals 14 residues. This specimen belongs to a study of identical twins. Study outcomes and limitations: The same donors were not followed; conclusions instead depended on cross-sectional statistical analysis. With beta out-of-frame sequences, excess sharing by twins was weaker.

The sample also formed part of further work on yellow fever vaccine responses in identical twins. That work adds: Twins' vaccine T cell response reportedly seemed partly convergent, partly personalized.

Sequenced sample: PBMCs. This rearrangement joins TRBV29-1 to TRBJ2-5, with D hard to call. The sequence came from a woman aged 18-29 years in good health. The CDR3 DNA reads TGCAGCTTAATCCCGGGCGGAGCTCCAGAGACCCAGTACTTC. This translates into CSLIPGGAPETQYF.